This passage covers 27 T cell receptor beta chains from one sample sequenced in a study of human versus mouse CDR3 diversity and MHC coevolution (TCRdb year 2017). The library was obtained by the immunoSEQ multiplex PCR assay. Not all clones reach the TCRdb copy of this immuneACCESS table, which keeps in-frame sequences only. Checked studies attribute under half of the gap to unresolved V genes and leave the rest unexplained. The sample table contains about 81,000 clones; only one count was recorded for approximately 92% of them. Of the sample, around 1.5% is held by the ten largest clones. The source material was naive CD4+ T cells from blood. The sample's cell subset or site label is to be understood as: CD45RO-negative CD62L-positive naive CD4 T cells. The receptor set was obtained from a person between 25 and 75 years old in good health.

This chain uses TRBV6-6 with TRBJ1-6, with a tentative D call TRBD1 (6 bases). This CDR3 spans 14 amino acids. Trimming shortened V by 9 bases and J by 9 bases, and 18 bases separated the two germline ends. Germline CDR1 MNHNY, CDR2 SVGAGI (reference sequence). This chain's CDR3 is CASLPGQRSSPLHF. Written as DNA, the CDR3 is TGTGCCAGTCTTCCGGGACAACGGAGTTCACCCCTCCACTTT.

The J gene is TRBJ1-1, the V gene TRBV9; a weak D match, TRBD1 (5 bases). There are 15 residues in the CDR3. The ends were cut back, 1 base at V and 1 base at J, with 11 bases in the middle. Germline values: CDR1 SGDLS, CDR2 YYNGEE. For the CDR3, the DNA is TGTGCCAGCAGCGTATCCCAGGGCGCGAACACTGAAGCTTTCTTT. This codes for CASSVSQGANTEAFF.

This clone was found a few times. Here the CDR3 reads CAISPGSNQPQHF. In DNA, the CDR3 is TGTGCCATCAGTCCAGGGAGCAATCAGCCCCAGCATTTT. The rearrangement joins TRBV10-3 to TRBJ1-5; TRBD1 might be the D (5 bases). The CDR3 length is 13 residues. CDR1 is ENHRY, CDR2 SYGVKD, per germline. Trimming left V 5 bases short and J 1 base short, with 6 bases between.

This chain links TRBV4-2 with TRBJ2-5, with 8 bases identical to TRBD2. After removal of 3 bases from V and 6 bases from J, the junction contained 3 bases not matched to a gene. CDR1 is LGHNA and CDR2 is YNFKEQ in the germline V gene. The CDR3 has 13 residues. CDR3 in amino acids: CASSQAGGQTQYF. Here the CDR3 DNA reads TGTGCCAGCAGCCAGGCGGGAGGCCAGACCCAGTACTTC.

About this clone: The junction differs from germline at one of its ends, possibly a read error. The chain carries TRBV19 and TRBJ2-1, with 11 positions matching TRBD2. From germline, CDR1 is LNHDA and CDR2 SQIVND (reference sequence). The CDR3 consists of 15 residues. The CDR3 DNA sequence: TGTGCCAGTAGTATAGGGTATCCTAGCGGGGGGCGGCGTCTCTTC. It specifies CASSIGYPSGGRRLF.

V usage is TRBV4-2 and J usage is TRBJ2-1; 9 bases agree with TRBD2. CDR3 length: 17 amino acids. In germline, CDR1 is LGHNA, CDR2 YNFKEQ. The trim removed 3 bases at V and 8 bases at J, leaving 14 bases unmatched. CDR3 region: CASSQDYRGGGAHEQFF. CDR3 sequence (DNA): TGTGCCAGCAGCCAGGACTACCGGGGCGGGGGGGCTCATGAGCAGTTCTTC.

V is TRBV15 and J is TRBJ1-5; 11 bases match TRBD1. Looked up from germline, CDR1 is LNHNV and CDR2 is YYDKDF (reference sequence). CDR3 length: 15 residues. After removal of 1 base from V and 6 bases from J, the junction contained 2 bases not matched to a gene. In DNA form, the CDR3 reads TGTGCCACCAGCAGAGGGGACAGGGGGGGTCAGCCCCAGCATTTT. Its translation: CATSRGDRGGQPQHF.

This chain connects TRBV30 to TRBJ2-1; a possible D gene is TRBD2 (5 bases). The germline gives CDR1 GTSNPN, CDR2 SVGIG (reference sequence). Trimming cost V 3 bases and J 2 bases, with 14 bases left between them. The length of the CDR3 is 15 residues. DNA of the CDR3: TGTGCCTGGAGCCCGGGTAGCGCAACCTACAATGAGCAGTTCTTC. The encoded protein is CAWSPGSATYNEQFF.

The CDR3 here is CASSYARAEAFF. CDR3 sequence (DNA): TGTGCCAGCAGCTACGCCCGGGCTGAAGCTTTCTTT. This sequence joins TRBV7-2 and TRBJ1-1, with D unresolved. V was cut by 4 bases and J by 6 bases, with 9 bases left in between. CDR3 length equals 12 residues. Germline CDR1 and CDR2: SGHTA and FQGNSA. The complete variable domain, with remaining parts taken from reference TRBV7-2 and TRBJ1-1, reads GAGVSQSPSNKVTEKGKDVELRCDPISGHTALYWYRQSLGQGLEFLIYFQGNSAPDKSGLPSDRFSAERTGGSVSTLTIQRTQQEDSAVYLCASSYARAEAFFGQGTRLTVV.

This clone appeared once. Germline is not matched at one junction end, which may reflect a read error. The V gene is TRBV5-1, the J gene TRBJ2-7, with TRBD1 matching 7 bases. CDR3 length equals 14 residues. Per germline, CDR1 SGHRS and CDR2 YFSETQ. The CDR3 DNA reads TGCGCCAGCAGCCCCAGGGACAGACTCGACGAACAGTACTTC. This sequence encodes CASSPRDRLDEQYF. Drawing the rest from reference TRBV5-1 and TRBJ2-7, the complete variable domain is KAGVTQTPRYLIKTRGQQVTLSCSPISGHRSVSWYQQTPGQGLQFLFEYFSETQRNKGNFPGRFSGRQFSNSRSEMNVSTLELGDSALYLCASSPRDRLDEQYFGPGTRLTVT.

This sequence joins TRBV18 and TRBJ1-1, with D uncertain. CDR3 length equals 12 residues. V was shortened by 3 bases and J by 2 bases, with 4 bases between the two germline ends. In germline, CDR1 is KGHSH, CDR2 LQKENI. This chain's CDR3 is CASSPTNTEAFF. For the CDR3, the DNA is TGTGCCAGCTCACCGACTAACACTGAAGCTTTCTTT.

The chain combines TRBV7-3 with TRBJ1-6; D call uncertain. Germline V gene data show CDR1 as SGHTA and CDR2 as FQGTGA. V lost 2 bases and J 10 bases, leaving 9 bases between the germline ends. This CDR3 has 13 amino acids. CDR3 sequence: CASSLRRNSPLHF. In nucleotides, the CDR3 is TGTGCCAGCAGCTTACGGAGGAACTCACCCCTCCACTTT.

This chain connects TRBV5-1 to TRBJ2-3; D unclear. The CDR3 totals 14 residues. V shed 0 bases and J shed 0 bases, with 5 bases lying between them. Germline-derived CDR1 and CDR2 are SGHRS and YFSETQ. The CDR3 nucleotides read TGCGCCAGCAGCTTGGTCCTAAGCACAGATACGCAGTATTTT. Its translation: CASSLVLSTDTQYF.

This rearrangement joins TRBV7-3 to TRBJ1-6; tentatively, D is TRBD1 (5 bases). From germline, CDR1 is SGHTA and CDR2 FQGTGA. Trimming took 2 bases from V and 9 from J, leaving 11 bases between them. The CDR3 has 14 residues. In nucleotides, the CDR3 is TGTGCCAGCAGCTTAGACAGCAGGACTTCACCCCTCCACTTT. Translation gives CASSLDSRTSPLHF.

The chain joins TRBV7-2 to TRBJ2-7; 8 bases align to TRBD2. Germline values: CDR1 SGHTA, CDR2 FQGNSA. V lost 5 bases to trimming and J lost 3 bases; unmatched junction nucleotides: 3. The CDR3 loop spans 13 amino acids. CDR3 in amino acids: CASSRGGYYEQYF. CDR3 sequence (DNA): TGTGCCAGCAGCCGGGGGGGGTACTACGAGCAGTACTTC.

This clone was observed a single time. This sequence joins TRBV11-1 and TRBJ2-7; 10 nucleotides line up with TRBD1. V shed 7 bases and J 3 bases; nucleotides not matched to a gene: 6. Looked up from germline, CDR1 is SGHAT and CDR2 is FQDESV (reference sequence). The CDR3 has 14 amino acids. The DNA of the CDR3 is TGTGCCAGCACCCCGGGACAGGGGCGCTACGAGCAGTACTTC. Its translation is CASTPGQGRYEQYF.

This chain uses TRBV18 with TRBJ1-2; D not resolved. The CDR3 has 13 amino acids. CDR1 KGHSH and CDR2 LQKENI come from the germline V gene. Trimming took 2 bases from V and 3 from J, leaving 7 bases between them. The CDR3 bases are TGTGCCAGCTCACCAAACGGTCACTATGGCTACACCTTC. Translated: CASSPNGHYGYTF.

The V gene is TRBV7-2, the J gene TRBJ2-4, with 11 bases that match TRBD1. The CDR3 length is 17 residues. The V gene's germline CDR1 is SGHTA and CDR2 FQGNSA. Trimming removed 1 base from V and 6 bases from J; junction bases left unmatched: 8. CDR3 bases: TGTGCCAGCAGCTTAGTCGGACAGGGGGCCAGAGCAAACATTCAGTACTTC. It codes for CASSLVGQGARANIQYF.

The chain couples TRBV7-9 to TRBJ1-2, with a tentative D call TRBD1 (5 bases). This CDR3 has 11 residues. V lost 5 bases, J lost 10 bases, and 11 bases lay in between. Germline CDR1 and CDR2: SEHNR and FQNEAQ (reference sequence). The CDR3 bases are TGTGCCAGCAGCCGACAGAACTACTACACCTTC. Amino acids: CASSRQNYYTF.

This chain uses TRBV2 with TRBJ1-2; D is unresolved. Germline CDR1 is SNHLY and CDR2 is FYNNEI. V lost 3 bases and J lost 3, with 17 bases in between. This CDR3 is 16 amino acids long. CDR3 nucleotides: TGTGCCAGCAGTGACCGACCTTTTCGGCGGGACTATGGCTACACCTTC. Translated, it gives CASSDRPFRRDYGYTF.

The rearrangement uses TRBV18 and TRBJ2-5; TRBD2 agrees at 9 bases. The end of the DNA fits TRBJ2-7 better, so the J call may be wrong. Germline assignment: CDR1 KGHSH and CDR2 LQKENI. This CDR3 spans 17 amino acids. CDR3 amino acids: CASSPLVAGVGSYEQYF. CDR3 sequence (DNA): TGTGCCAGCTCACCGCTGGTAGCGGGAGTAGGTTCCTACGAGCAGTACTTC.

This chain connects TRBV10-3 to TRBJ2-7; 9 nucleotides match TRBD1. Trimming at V came to 4 bases and at J to 5 bases, leaving 6 bases not matched to a gene. The CDR3 is 14 residues long. CDR1 is ENHRY, CDR2 SYGVKD, per germline. CDR3 region: CAISADRGGHEQYF. CDR3 coding DNA: TGTGCCATCAGTGCGGACAGGGGTGGCCACGAGCAGTACTTC.

The chain combines TRBV5-1 with TRBJ2-3; 7 positions agree with TRBD2. With 0 bases clipped from V and 1 base from J, the junction kept 11 bases outside the gene matches. Germline V gene lookup returns CDR1 SGHRS and CDR2 YFSETQ. CDR3 length: 18 residues. CDR3 loop: CASSLEPMGEGRTDTQYF. The CDR3 DNA is TGCGCCAGCAGCTTGGAGCCGATGGGGGAGGGCCGCACAGATACGCAGTATTTT.

This chain joins TRBV19 and TRBJ2-7; a possible D gene is TRBD2 (6 bases). CDR3 length: 14 amino acids. CDR1 is LNHDA, CDR2 SQIVND, per germline (reference sequence). Between the trimmed V and J ends, which lost 7 bases and 2 bases, there was a span of 15 bases. The chain's CDR3 is CASKPGEKTYEQYF. CDR3 DNA sequence: TGTGCCAGTAAGCCGGGAGAAAAAACCTACGAGCAGTACTTC.

The rearrangement joins TRBV9 to TRBJ2-7; D is uncertain. Germline V gene data show CDR1 as SGDLS and CDR2 as YYNGEE. Trimming left V 0 bases short and J 2 bases short, with 9 bases between. CDR3 length equals 14 residues. The DNA of the CDR3 is TGTGCCAGCAGCGTAGAATCTCACACCTACGAGCAGTACTTC. This translates into CASSVESHTYEQYF. The full variable domain, with the rest looked up from reference TRBV9 and TRBJ2-7, is DSGVTQTPKHLITATGQRVTLRCSPRSGDLSVYWYQQSLDQGLQFLIQYYNGEERAKGNILERFSAQQFPDLHSELNLSSLELGDSALYFCASSVESHTYEQYFGPGTRLTVT.

The chain couples TRBV15 to TRBJ2-1; 8 positions match TRBD2. CDR3 length equals 14 residues. After removal of 3 bases from V and 10 bases from J, the junction contained 8 bases not matched to a gene. Germline V gives CDR1 LNHNV, CDR2 YYDKDF (reference sequence). This chain's CDR3 is CATSSTLSGAEQFF. The CDR3 nucleotides are TGTGCCACCAGCAGCACTCTTAGCGGGGCCGAGCAGTTCTTC. The full variable domain, rest sourced from reference TRBV15 and TRBJ2-1, is DAMVIQNPRYQVTQFGKPVTLSCSQTLNHNVMYWYQQKSSQAPKLLFHYYDKDFNNEADTPDNFQSRRPNTSFCFLDIRSPGLGDTAMYLCATSSTLSGAEQFFGPGTRLTVL.

V gene TRBV27 combines with J gene TRBJ2-3, with D perhaps TRBD2 (6 bases). The ends were cut back, 5 bases at V and 6 bases at J, with 9 bases in the middle. The germline CDR1 and CDR2 sequences are MNHEY and SMNVEV (reference sequence). The CDR3 is 12 residues long. The CDR3 coding sequence is TGTGCCAGCAGTCCGAGCGGGGATACGCAGTATTTT. This sequence encodes CASSPSGDTQYF.